The source of this T cell receptor beta chain is a study of blood T cell repertoires in COVID-19 (TCRdb year 2020). Concerning the study at large: Samples from collaborators originated in the United States, Italy and Spain and spanned both the acute and convalescent phases of COVID-19. The material from the prospective study consisted of cDNA or gDNA derived from T cells, B-cell-depleted T cells, or PBMCs. Subjects who had been exposed to COVID-19, were actively infected with it, or had recovered from it provided the deeply sampled blood TCRbeta repertoires that made up the dataset. The repertoires were released in a freely available public database intended as a resource for research on the immune response to SARS-CoV-2. The samples were drawn from the first 160 participants of the ongoing ImmuneRACE study and from some 1,300 subjects provided by 6 global collaborators. The sample metadata nearly always contained a de-identified subject ID, COVID-19 status, age in years and sex. Where available, HLA class I and class II types were obtained from metadata supplied by the sample provider rather than from assay-based typing.

Findings and caveats that apply to the study as a whole: Clinical and demographic metadata were provided uncurated, with the amount varying by source and participant.

Collaborating institutions collected whole blood in K2EDTA tubes following their own protocols. Collaborator samples were shipped for TCRbeta analysis as frozen whole blood, isolated PBMCs, or DNA extracted from either sample type. TCRbeta CDR3 regions were amplified from genomic DNA using the immunoSEQ Assay, a bias-controlled multiplex PCR. The study's own analysis went as follows. Nucleated cell counts per sample were estimated from amplification of reference gene primers within the assay. Sequence reads were collapsed and filtered to measure the absolute abundance of every unique TCRbeta CDR3 rearrangement. For each sample, productive Simpson clonality was calculated as the square root of Simpson's diversity index over productive rearrangements. TCRdb mirrors the immuneACCESS table, restricted to in-frame sequences. Some clones are absent from its copies; in checked studies, under half trace to an unresolved V gene, and the reason for the others is unknown. The V and J calls and clone size are taken from that table; D and trimming were inferred from the DNA. The table for this sample lists roughly 92,000 clones; about nine tenths of them were counted only once. About a tenth of the sample comes from the top ten.

Comment on this clone: Its target antigen remains unknown. Per-base quality was not reported, and no clone a single base away is much larger than it.

Ends trimmed: V by 3 bases, J by 10 bases; bases unmatched to a gene: 16. Including the terminal cysteine and phenylalanine, the CDR3 comprises 16 residues. Only the CDR3 region is kept as DNA, spanning 48 bases read in frame from base 1. CDR1 and CDR2, looked up from the germline V gene, are SGHDT and YYEEEE. The origin of this receptor is a man aged 45-65 years with acute or convalescent COVID-19. Sequenced sample: peripheral blood. The chain links TRBV5-6 with TRBJ2-5; 9 bases in between match TRBD2. CDR3 reads: CASSSLAGVLLGDQYF. Read as DNA, the sequence is TGTGCCAGCAGCTCTTTAGCGGGAGTTTTACTAGGGGACCAGTACTTC.